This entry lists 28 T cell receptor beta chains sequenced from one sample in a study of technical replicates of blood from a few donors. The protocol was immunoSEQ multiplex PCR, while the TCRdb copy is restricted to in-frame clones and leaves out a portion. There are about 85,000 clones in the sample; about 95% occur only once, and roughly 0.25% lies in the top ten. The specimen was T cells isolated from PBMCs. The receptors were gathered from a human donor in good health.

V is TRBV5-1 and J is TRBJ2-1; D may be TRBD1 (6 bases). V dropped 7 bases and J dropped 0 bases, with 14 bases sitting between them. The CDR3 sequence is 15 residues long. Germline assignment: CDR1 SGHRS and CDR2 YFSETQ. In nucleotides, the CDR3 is TGCGCCAGCGGCGCAGAAGGGGGCTCCTACAATGAGCAGTTCTTC. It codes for CASGAEGGSYNEQFF.

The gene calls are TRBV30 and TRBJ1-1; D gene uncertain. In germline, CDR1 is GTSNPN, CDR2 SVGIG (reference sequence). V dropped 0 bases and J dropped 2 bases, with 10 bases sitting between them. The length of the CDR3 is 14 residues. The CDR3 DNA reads TGTGCCTGGAGTGTGGGGAGATTCAACACTGAAGCTTTCTTT. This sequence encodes CAWSVGRFNTEAFF.

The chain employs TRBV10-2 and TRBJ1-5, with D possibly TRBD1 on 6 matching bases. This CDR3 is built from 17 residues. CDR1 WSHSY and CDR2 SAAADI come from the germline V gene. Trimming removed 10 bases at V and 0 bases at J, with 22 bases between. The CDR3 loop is CAITRPGTTLSNQPQHF. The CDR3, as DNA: TGCGCCATTACACGCCCCGGGACAACTCTTAGCAATCAGCCCCAGCATTTT.

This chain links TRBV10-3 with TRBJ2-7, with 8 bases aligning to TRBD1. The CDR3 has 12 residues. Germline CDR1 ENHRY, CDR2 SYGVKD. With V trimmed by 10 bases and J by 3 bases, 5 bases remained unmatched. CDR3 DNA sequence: TGTGCCACCGGACAGGGAGGCTACGAGCAGTACTTC. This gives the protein CATGQGGYEQYF.

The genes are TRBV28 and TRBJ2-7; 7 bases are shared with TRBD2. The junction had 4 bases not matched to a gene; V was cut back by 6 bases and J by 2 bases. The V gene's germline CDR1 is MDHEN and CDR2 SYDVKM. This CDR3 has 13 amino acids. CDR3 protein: CASRIAGPYEQYF. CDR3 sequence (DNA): TGTGCCAGCAGGATAGCGGGCCCCTACGAGCAGTACTTC.

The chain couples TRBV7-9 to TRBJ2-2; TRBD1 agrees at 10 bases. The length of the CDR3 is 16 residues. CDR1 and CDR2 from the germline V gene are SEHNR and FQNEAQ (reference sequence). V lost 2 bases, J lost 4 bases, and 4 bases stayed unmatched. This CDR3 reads CASSLKGQGRTGELFF. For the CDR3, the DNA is TGTGCCAGCAGCTTAAAGGGACAGGGGCGCACCGGGGAGCTGTTTTTT. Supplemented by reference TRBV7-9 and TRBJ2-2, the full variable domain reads DTGVSQNPRHKITKRGQNVTFRCDPISEHNRLYWYRQTLGQGPEFLTYFQNEAQLEKSRLLSDRFSAERPKGSFSTLEIQRTEQGDSAMYLCASSLKGQGRTGELFFGEGSRLTVL.

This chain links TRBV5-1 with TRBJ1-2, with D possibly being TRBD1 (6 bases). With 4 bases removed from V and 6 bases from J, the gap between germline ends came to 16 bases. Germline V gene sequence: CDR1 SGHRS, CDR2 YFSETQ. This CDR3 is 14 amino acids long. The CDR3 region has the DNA TGCGCCAGCAGCGCAGACTCGGGGGGCGATGGCTACACCTTC. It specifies CASSADSGGDGYTF.

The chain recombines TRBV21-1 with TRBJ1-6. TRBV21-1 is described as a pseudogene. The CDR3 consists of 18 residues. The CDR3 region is CASSKSSRFFSYNSPLHF. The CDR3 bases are TGTGCCAGCAGCAAAAGTTCGCGTTTTTTCTCCTATAATTCACCCCTCCACTTT.

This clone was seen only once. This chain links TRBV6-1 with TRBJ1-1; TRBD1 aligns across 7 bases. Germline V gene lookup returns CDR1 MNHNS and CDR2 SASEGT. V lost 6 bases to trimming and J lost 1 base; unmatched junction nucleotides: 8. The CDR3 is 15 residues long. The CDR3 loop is CASSGTGEPNTEAFF. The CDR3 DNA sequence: TGTGCCAGCAGCGGAACAGGGGAACCGAACACTGAAGCTTTCTTT.

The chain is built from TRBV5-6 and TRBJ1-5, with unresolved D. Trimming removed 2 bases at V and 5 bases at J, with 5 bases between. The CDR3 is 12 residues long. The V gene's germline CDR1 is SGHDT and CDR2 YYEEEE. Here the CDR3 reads CASSFSDQPQHF. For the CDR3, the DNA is TGTGCCAGCAGCTTCTCAGATCAGCCCCAGCATTTT. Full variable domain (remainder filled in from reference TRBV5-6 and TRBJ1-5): DAGVTQSPTHLIKTRGQQVTLRCSPKSGHDTVSWYQQALGQGPQFIFQYYEEEERQRGNFPDRFSGHQFPNYSSELNVNALLLGDSALYLCASSFSDQPQHFGDGTRLSIL.

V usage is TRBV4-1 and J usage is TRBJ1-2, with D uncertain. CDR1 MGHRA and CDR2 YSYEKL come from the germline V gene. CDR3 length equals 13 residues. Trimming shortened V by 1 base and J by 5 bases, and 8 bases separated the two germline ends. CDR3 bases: TGCGCCAGCAGCCAAGTCAATGCGTATGGCTACACCTTC. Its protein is CASSQVNAYGYTF.

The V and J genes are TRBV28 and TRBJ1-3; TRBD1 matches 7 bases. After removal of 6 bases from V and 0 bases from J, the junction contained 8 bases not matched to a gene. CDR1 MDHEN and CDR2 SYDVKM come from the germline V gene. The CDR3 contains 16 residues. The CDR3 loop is CASRNRGESSGNTIYF. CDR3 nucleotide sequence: TGTGCCAGCAGAAACAGGGGTGAGAGCTCTGGAAACACCATATATTTT.

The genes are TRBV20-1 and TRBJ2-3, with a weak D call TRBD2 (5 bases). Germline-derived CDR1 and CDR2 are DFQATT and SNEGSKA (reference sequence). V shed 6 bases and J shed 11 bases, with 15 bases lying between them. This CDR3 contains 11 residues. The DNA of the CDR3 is TGCAGTGCCGGTGACTACCCAAGGCAGTATTTT. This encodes CSAGDYPRQYF.

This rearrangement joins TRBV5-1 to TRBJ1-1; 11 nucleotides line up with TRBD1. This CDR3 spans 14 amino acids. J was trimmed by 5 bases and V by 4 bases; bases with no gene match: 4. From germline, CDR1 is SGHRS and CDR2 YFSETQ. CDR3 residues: CASSGDRGETEAFF. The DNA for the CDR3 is TGCGCCAGCAGCGGGGACAGGGGGGAAACTGAAGCTTTCTTT.

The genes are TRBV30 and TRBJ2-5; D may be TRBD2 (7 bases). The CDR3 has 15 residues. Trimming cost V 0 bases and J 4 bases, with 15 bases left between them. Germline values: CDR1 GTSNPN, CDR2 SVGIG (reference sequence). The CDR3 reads CAWSVLQGRGETQYF. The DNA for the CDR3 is TGTGCCTGGAGTGTACTTCAGGGGAGGGGAGAGACCCAGTACTTC.

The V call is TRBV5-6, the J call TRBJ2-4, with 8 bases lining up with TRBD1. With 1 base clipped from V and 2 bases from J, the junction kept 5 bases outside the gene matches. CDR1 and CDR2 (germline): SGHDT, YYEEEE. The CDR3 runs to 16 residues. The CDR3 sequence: CASSLLQGAPKNIQYF. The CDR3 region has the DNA TGTGCCAGCAGCTTGTTGCAGGGGGCGCCCAAAAACATTCAGTACTTC.

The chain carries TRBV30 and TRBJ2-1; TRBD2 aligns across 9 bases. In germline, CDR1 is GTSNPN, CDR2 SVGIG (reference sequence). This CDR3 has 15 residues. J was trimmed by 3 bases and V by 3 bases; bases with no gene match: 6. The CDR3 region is CAWRERGAYYNEQFF. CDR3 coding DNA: TGTGCCTGGAGGGAGCGGGGGGCTTACTACAATGAGCAGTTCTTC.

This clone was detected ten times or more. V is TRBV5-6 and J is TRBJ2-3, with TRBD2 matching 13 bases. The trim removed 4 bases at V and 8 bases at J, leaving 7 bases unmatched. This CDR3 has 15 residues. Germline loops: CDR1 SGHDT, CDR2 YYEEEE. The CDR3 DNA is TGTGCCAGCAGCGCACTAGCGGGGGGGCTAGGTACGCAGTATTTT. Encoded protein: CASSALAGGLGTQYF.

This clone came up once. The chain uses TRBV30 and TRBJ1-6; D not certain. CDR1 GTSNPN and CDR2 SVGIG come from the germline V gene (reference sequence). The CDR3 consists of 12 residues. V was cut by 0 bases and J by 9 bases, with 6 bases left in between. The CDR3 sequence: CAWSVFRSPLHF. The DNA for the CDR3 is TGTGCCTGGAGTGTGTTCCGTTCACCCCTCCACTTT.

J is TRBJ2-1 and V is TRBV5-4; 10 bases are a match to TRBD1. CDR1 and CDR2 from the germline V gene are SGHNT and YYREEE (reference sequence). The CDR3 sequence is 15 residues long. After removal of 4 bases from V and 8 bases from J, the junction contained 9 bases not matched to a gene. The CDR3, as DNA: TGTGCCAGCAGCATGACAGGGGGCGCCGGCGATGAGCAGTTCTTC. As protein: CASSMTGGAGDEQFF.

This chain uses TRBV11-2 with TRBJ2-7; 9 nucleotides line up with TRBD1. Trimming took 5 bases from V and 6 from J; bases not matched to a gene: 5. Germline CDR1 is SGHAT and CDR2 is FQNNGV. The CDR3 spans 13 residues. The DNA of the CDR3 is TGTGCCAGCAGCCTAACAGGGGGCGGCGAGCAGTACTTC. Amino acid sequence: CASSLTGGGEQYF.

CDR3 protein: CASSQARGAQETQYF. The DNA of the CDR3 is TGCGCCAGCAGCCAGGCTCGGGGGGCCCAAGAGACCCAGTACTTC. The rearrangement joins TRBV4-1 to TRBJ2-5, with D possibly being TRBD2 (7 bases). Trimming left V 3 bases short and J 1 base short, with 12 bases between. Germline values: CDR1 MGHRA, CDR2 YSYEKL. The CDR3 is 15 amino acids.

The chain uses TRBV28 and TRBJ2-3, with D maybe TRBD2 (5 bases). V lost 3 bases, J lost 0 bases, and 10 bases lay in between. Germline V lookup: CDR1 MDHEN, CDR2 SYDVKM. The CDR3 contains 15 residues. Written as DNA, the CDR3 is TGTGCCAGCAGTTTCGGGGTTGGTAGCACAGATACGCAGTATTTT. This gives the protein CASSFGVGSTDTQYF.

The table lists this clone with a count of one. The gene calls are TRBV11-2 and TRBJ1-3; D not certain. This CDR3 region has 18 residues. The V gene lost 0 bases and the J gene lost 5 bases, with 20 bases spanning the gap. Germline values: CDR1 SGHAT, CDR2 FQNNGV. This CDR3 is CASSLDSLGGEKRNTIYF. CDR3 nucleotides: TGTGCCAGCAGCTTAGATTCGTTAGGAGGAGAAAAGCGAAACACCATATATTTT.

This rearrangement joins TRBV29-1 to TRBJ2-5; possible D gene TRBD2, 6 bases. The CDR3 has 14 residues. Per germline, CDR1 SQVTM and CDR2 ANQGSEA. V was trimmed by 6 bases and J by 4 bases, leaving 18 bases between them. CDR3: CSVGVGGGGETQYF. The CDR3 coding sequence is TGCAGCGTGGGGGTCGGGGGAGGAGGAGAGACCCAGTACTTC.

The CDR3 is CASSLLSTGGPGGELFF. The CDR3 DNA sequence: TGTGCCAGCAGCTTGTTAAGTACAGGGGGGCCTGGCGGGGAGCTGTTTTTT. The chain carries TRBV5-6 and TRBJ2-2; 8 bases agree with TRBD1. J gave up 7 bases and V 1 base, and 12 bases lay outside the gene matches. This CDR3 has 17 amino acids. In germline, CDR1 is SGHDT, CDR2 YYEEEE.

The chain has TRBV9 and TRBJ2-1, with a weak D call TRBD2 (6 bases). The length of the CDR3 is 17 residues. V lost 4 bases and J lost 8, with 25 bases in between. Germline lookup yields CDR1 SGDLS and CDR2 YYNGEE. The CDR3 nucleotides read TGTGCCAGCAGCCCCCACCGAGGGGCGGAGGGAACAGATGAGCAGTTCTTC. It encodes CASSPHRGAEGTDEQFF.

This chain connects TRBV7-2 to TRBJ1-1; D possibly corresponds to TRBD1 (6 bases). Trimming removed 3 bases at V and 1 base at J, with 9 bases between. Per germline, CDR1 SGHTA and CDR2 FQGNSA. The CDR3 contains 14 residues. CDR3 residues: CASSFRGGNTEAFF. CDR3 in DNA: TGTGCCAGCAGCTTCAGGGGCGGGAACACTGAAGCTTTCTTT.